Listed below are T cell receptor beta chains from one sample, sequenced in a study of early T cells in non-severe SARS-CoV-2 infection. TCRdb ran MiXCR on the 5' RACE reads and lists one entry per CDR3 protein. The data contain 45,000 to 75,000 distinct CDR3 sequences, 5.6% of them singletons. Sequencing was performed on whole blood. All receptors come from an adult who was a healthcare worker with PCR-confirmed SARS-CoV-2 infection or an uninfected control (not recorded which). CDR3s include the opening cysteine and the closing phenylalanine or tryptophan. D genes are given only for firm matches. Expanded clones are given a class, and other clones once, few, many or no size at all.

V: TRBV18; D: -; size: few; J: TRBJ2-1; DNA: TGTGCCAGCTCACTACGGACTAAGCGGAGACCACTTTACAATGAGCAGTTCTTC; CDR3: CASSLRTKRRPLYNEQFF
V: TRBV2; D: TRBD1; size: -; J: TRBJ2-3; DNA: TGTGCCAGCAGCCGGGACAGGGCATACACAGATACGCAGTATTTT; CDR3: CASSRDRAYTDTQYF
V: TRBV24-1; D: TRBD1; size: few; J: TRBJ1-4; DNA: TGTGCCACCTCCAGTCTGGGACAGCCCGAAAAACTGTTTTTT; CDR3: CATSSLGQPEKLFF
V: TRBV10-1; D: -; size: few; J: TRBJ1-1; DNA: TGCGCCAGCAGTCACAACGCCTTCCCGAACACTGAAGCTTTCTTT; CDR3: CASSHNAFPNTEAFF
V: TRBV28; D: TRBD2; size: few; J: TRBJ2-7; DNA: TGTGCCAGCAGTTTGGTTAGCGGGAGGGCCATAGAGCAGTACTTC; CDR3: CASSLVSGRAIEQYF
V: TRBV7-9; D: -; size: many; J: TRBJ2-7; DNA: TGTGCCAGCAGCAAGGCGGAGGGGGCAGAAGAGCAGTACTTC; CDR3: CASSKAEGAEEQYF
V: TRBV5-1; D: TRBD1; size: many; J: TRBJ2-1; DNA: TGCGCCAGCAGCCCGGGACAGGGCTCCTACAATGAGCAGTTCTTC; CDR3: CASSPGQGSYNEQFF
V: TRBV24-1; D: -; size: -; J: TRBJ2-3; DNA: TGTGCCACCAGTGATTTGCGTAGAGACACAGATACGCAGTATTTT; CDR3: CATSDLRRDTDTQYF
V: TRBV4-1; D: -; size: few; J: TRBJ1-1; DNA: TGCGCCAGCAGCCCAGATCGCAGGGGCGAAGCTTTCTTT; CDR3: CASSPDRRGEAFF
V: TRBV30; D: TRBD1; size: many; J: TRBJ2-2; DNA: TGTGCCTGGAGTCTAGGACAGGGGGCGGCCGGGGAGCTGTTTTTT; CDR3: CAWSLGQGAAGELFF
V: TRBV4-3; D: -; size: -; J: TRBJ2-2; DNA: TGCGCCAGCAGCCAAGGCCCATCTGCCGGGGAGCTGTTTTTT; CDR3: CASSQGPSAGELFF
V: TRBV6-2/TRBV6-3; D: -; size: few; J: TRBJ1-2; DNA: TGTGCCAGCACCGACCCCCAGAGGAACTATGGCTACACCTTC; CDR3: CASTDPQRNYGYTF
V: TRBV9; D: -; size: many; J: TRBJ1-1; DNA: TGTGCCAGCAGCGTAGTAAATCCGGGACCCGGTACTGAAGCTTTCTTT; CDR3: CASSVVNPGPGTEAFF
V: TRBV29-1; D: TRBD1; size: -; J: TRBJ2-1; DNA: TGCAGCGTTGCCCTCCCAGGGGGTCTCTACAATGAGCAGTTCTTC; CDR3: CSVALPGGLYNEQFF
V: TRBV6-5; D: TRBD1; size: few; J: TRBJ1-6; DNA: TGTGCCAGCAGTTACGGCGGACAGGGTGGTAATTCACCCCTCCACTTT; CDR3: CASSYGGQGGNSPLHF
V: TRBV2; D: TRBD2; size: -; J: TRBJ2-7; DNA: TGTGCCAGCAGTCCTAGCGGATGGAGCTCCTACGAGCAGTACTTC; CDR3: CASSPSGWSSYEQYF
V: TRBV12-3/TRBV12-4; D: TRBD1; size: -; J: TRBJ2-2; DNA: TGTGCCAGCAGTTTAGGGACAGGGGCCTGGGGCGGGGAGCTGTTTTTT; CDR3: CASSLGTGAWGGELFF
V: TRBV5-1; D: -; size: -; J: TRBJ1-1; DNA: TGCGCCAGCAGCTTGCAAGCACAACAGAACACTGAAGCTTTCTTT; CDR3: CASSLQAQQNTEAFF
V: TRBV12-5; D: TRBD2; size: many; J: TRBJ2-1; DNA: TGTGCTAGTGGTTCCGTAGCGGGGGGGCCGGGTGAGCAGTTCTTC; CDR3: CASGSVAGGPGEQFF
V: TRBV20-1; D: -; size: -; J: TRBJ1-6; DNA: TGCAGTGCTAGTTCCTCCTATAATTCACCCCTCCACTTT; CDR3: CSASSSYNSPLHF
V: TRBV4-1; D: -; size: many; J: TRBJ2-1; DNA: TGCGCCAGCAGCCAAGCCCCAGATTGGGGGGCAAGTAATGAGCAGTTCTTC; CDR3: CASSQAPDWGASNEQFF
V: TRBV10-2; D: -; size: few; J: TRBJ2-3; DNA: TGCGCCAGCCCTAGAACCACAGATACGCAGTATTTT; CDR3: CASPRTTDTQYF
V: TRBV7-2; D: -; size: few; J: TRBJ2-5; DNA: TGTGCCAGCAGCTTAGTTCGAAGTACGGAGACCCAGTACTTC; CDR3: CASSLVRSTETQYF
V: TRBV27; D: TRBD2; size: few; J: TRBJ2-2; DNA: TGTGCCAGCAGTTTAGCCGGGGGGGCGAACACCGGGGAGCTGTTTTTT; CDR3: CASSLAGGANTGELFF
V: TRBV19; D: -; size: many; J: TRBJ1-5; DNA: TGTGCCAGTAGAGGGCACCCAGGCAATCAGCCCCAGCATTTT; CDR3: CASRGHPGNQPQHF
V: TRBV2; D: -; size: many; J: TRBJ2-7; DNA: TGTGCCAGCAGTCCAGCTACTTCCTACGAGCAGTACTTC; CDR3: CASSPATSYEQYF
V: TRBV6-2/TRBV6-3; D: TRBD1; size: many; J: TRBJ1-1; DNA: TGTGCCAGCACCAAAGACAGGGTAGTTACTGAAGCTTTCTTT; CDR3: CASTKDRVVTEAFF
V: TRBV6-4; D: TRBD2; size: few; J: TRBJ2-3; DNA: TGTGCCAGCAACGGACTAGGGAGCCCAGATACGCAGTATTTT; CDR3: CASNGLGSPDTQYF
V: TRBV5-1; D: -; size: few; J: TRBJ1-5; DNA: TGCGCCAGCGCCGCCGGGGTGATGGGCAATCAGCCCCAGCATTTT; CDR3: CASAAGVMGNQPQHF
V: TRBV7-2; D: TRBD1; size: many; J: TRBJ2-7; DNA: TGTGCCAGCAGCTTGGGACAGTTCTACGAGCAGTACTTC; CDR3: CASSLGQFYEQYF
V: TRBV6-6; D: -; size: -; J: TRBJ2-2; DNA: TGTGCCTCCGGTCCCCGGGGGCCGGCCGGGGAGCTGTTTTTT; CDR3: CASGPRGPAGELFF